A single sample gave rise to the 16 T cell receptor beta chains below, sequenced in a study of T cell repertoires in cytomegalovirus infection. Their specific antigens are unknown. Each CDR3 protein gets one entry after TCRdb re-called the reads with MiXCR. The data hold about 890,000 distinct CDR3 sequences, with roughly 30% observed a single time. Sequenced here: cultured CD8+ T cells from PBMCs, sampled from culture after CMV antigen stimulation. These TCRs come from a human donor in good health (CMV status not recorded). Some clones in this sample may be carry-over from other donors' samples.

Ten or more counts support this clonotype. The chain recombines TRBV7-8 with TRBJ2-2; the D gene is possibly TRBD1 (5 bases). From germline, CDR1 is SGHVS and CDR2 FQNEAQ. With 8 bases removed from V and 2 bases from J, the gap between germline ends came to 9 bases. There are 13 residues in the CDR3. Here the CDR3 DNA reads TGTGCCAGCGACCAGGGCAACACCGGGGAGCTGTTTTTT. Protein sequence: CASDQGNTGELFF.

This clonotype was found a few times. The chain carries TRBV6-5 and TRBJ2-7; 8 nucleotides match TRBD1. The germline V gene has CDR1 MNHEY and CDR2 SVGAGI. With V trimmed by 2 bases and J by 5 bases, 5 bases remained unmatched. The length of the CDR3 is 14 residues. CDR3 sequence reads: CASSYTGTGNEQYF. CDR3 bases: TGTGCCAGCAGTTACACCGGGACAGGAAACGAGCAGTACTTC.

J is TRBJ2-5 and V is TRBV7-9; tentatively, D is TRBD1 or TRBD2 (5 bases each). The CDR3 consists of 13 residues. V was shortened by 5 bases and J by 2 bases, with 9 bases between the two germline ends. Germline CDR1 reads SEHNR; CDR2 reads FQNEAQ (reference sequence). This CDR3 reads CASSEGKQETQYF. The CDR3 DNA sequence: TGTGCCAGCAGCGAGGGGAAACAAGAGACCCAGTACTTC.

This clonotype has only a few counts. This rearrangement joins TRBV7-8 to TRBJ1-1, with 7 bases that match TRBD1. Germline V gene lookup returns CDR1 SGHVS and CDR2 FQNEAQ. V lost 2 bases to trimming and J lost 7 bases; unmatched junction nucleotides: 10. The CDR3 totals 15 residues. The DNA of the CDR3 is TGTGCCAGCAGCTTAACGTTCGACAGGGCCTTTGAAGCTTTCTTT. Translated, it gives CASSLTFDRAFEAFF. Full variable domain (rest looked up from reference TRBV7-8 and TRBJ1-1): GAGVSQSPRYKVAKRGQDVALRCDPISGHVSLFWYQQALGQGPEFLTYFQNEAQLDKSGLPSDRFFAERPEGSVSTLKIQRTQQEDSAVYLCASSLTFDRAFEAFFGQGTRLTVV.

This chain links TRBV27 with TRBJ1-5; D gene uncertain. This CDR3 spans 16 amino acids. Trimming took off 5 bases at V and 2 bases at J, with 16 bases between the two ends. Per the germline V gene, CDR1 is MNHEY and CDR2 is SMNVEV (reference sequence). CDR3 sequence (DNA): TGTGCCAGCAGTCTCTTCTATGATGGGGGCAATCAGCCCCAGCATTTT. Protein: CASSLFYDGGNQPQHF.

This clonotype was counted a few times. The chain carries TRBV7-9 and TRBJ2-7; 9 nucleotides match TRBD1. The ends lost 5 bases at V and 3 bases at J; junction bases unmatched: 11. This CDR3 is 16 amino acids long. Germline V gene data show CDR1 as SEHNR and CDR2 as FQNEAQ (reference sequence). The CDR3 reads CASSPILGQGGYEQYF. CDR3 DNA: TGTGCCAGCAGCCCCATCCTGGGACAGGGTGGCTACGAGCAGTACTTC.

As DNA, the CDR3 is TGTGCCAGCAGCCCTAAGGGACAGGGGAACGAGCAGTACTTC. This codes for CASSPKGQGNEQYF. The V gene is TRBV7-9, the J gene TRBJ2-7; 10 bases agree with TRBD1. CDR3 length: 14 residues. Germline loops: CDR1 SEHNR, CDR2 FQNEAQ (reference sequence). The V and J ends lost 5 bases and 5 bases, in that order; junction bases with no gene match: 6.

V and J are TRBV2 and TRBJ2-5; 10 bases are shared with TRBD2. The CDR3 extends over 17 amino acids. Germline V gene data show CDR1 as SNHLY and CDR2 as FYNNEI. Trimming took 1 base from V and 5 from J; bases not matched to a gene: 10. The chain's CDR3 is CASSEEDGLAGVETQYF. The CDR3, as DNA: TGTGCCAGCAGTGAAGAGGATGGGCTAGCGGGGGTGGAGACCCAGTACTTC.

The gene calls are TRBV15 and TRBJ2-4, with D tentatively TRBD1 (5 bases). The CDR3 sequence is 15 residues long. V shed 4 bases and J shed 1 base, with 11 bases lying between them. Germline lookup yields CDR1 LNHNV and CDR2 YYDKDF (reference sequence). The CDR3 DNA reads TGTGCCACCAGCAATAGGGGATTCGCCAAAAACATTCAGTACTTC. This gives the protein CATSNRGFAKNIQYF.

This clonotype has more than one count but fewer than ten. Here the CDR3 reads CSASQRGADTQYF. Written as DNA, the CDR3 is TGCAGTGCTAGTCAGCGGGGGGCAGATACGCAGTATTTT. This rearrangement joins TRBV20-1 to TRBJ2-3; TRBD2 agrees at 9 bases. The CDR3 has 13 residues. Germline V gene lookup returns CDR1 DFQATT and CDR2 SNEGSKA (reference sequence). The J segment lost 4 bases and the V segment lost 3 bases, leaving 2 bases of the junction unmatched.

This chain links TRBV6-5 with TRBJ1-5, with D tentatively TRBD1 (5 bases). Trimming took off 2 bases at V and 7 bases at J, with 12 bases between the two ends. The CDR3 runs 14 residues. Germline CDR1 is MNHEY and CDR2 is SVGAGI. The CDR3 DNA reads TGTGCCAGCAGTTACGGAACCTCAGGGCAGCCCCAGCATTTT. Amino acid sequence: CASSYGTSGQPQHF.

This clonotype was recorded many times. The chain is built from TRBV5-6 and TRBJ1-1; D not certain. Trimming stripped 5 bases from V and 1 base from J, with 12 bases between. Germline values: CDR1 SGHDT, CDR2 YYEEEE. The CDR3 has 14 amino acids. Here the CDR3 reads CASSFPTENTEAFF. The CDR3 DNA reads TGTGCCAGCAGTTTCCCAACCGAGAACACTGAAGCTTTCTTT.

The chain combines TRBV29-1 with TRBJ1-5; tentatively, D is TRBD1 (6 bases). The V gene's germline CDR1 is SQVTM and CDR2 ANQGSEA. This CDR3 has 12 residues. The V and J ends lost 5 bases and 6 bases respectively, with 11 bases between them. CDR3 sequence reads: CSVRGGTQPQHF. The CDR3, as DNA: TGCAGCGTTCGAGGGGGGACTCAGCCCCAGCATTTT.

Only a few counts were recorded for this clonotype. V is TRBV20-1 and J is TRBJ2-2; D gene unclear. Germline V gives CDR1 DFQATT, CDR2 SNEGSKA (reference sequence). CDR3 length: 14 amino acids. V was clipped by 0 bases and J by 4 bases, with 9 bases between them. Here the CDR3 DNA reads TGCAGTGCTAGAGATTCGCTGTCCACCGGGGAGCTGTTTTTT. Its protein product is CSARDSLSTGELFF.

This chain uses TRBV7-6 with TRBJ1-5; no definite D call. The CDR3 runs to 12 residues. V was clipped by 4 bases and J by 7 bases, with 8 bases between them. Germline V CDR1 and CDR2: SGHVS, FNYEAQ. The CDR3 DNA is TGTGCCAGCAGCTACACCTTCCAGCCCCAGCATTTT. It encodes CASSYTFQPQHF.

This clonotype was counted at least ten times. V gene TRBV7-9 combines with J gene TRBJ2-6; no clear D gene. Trimming took 1 base from V and 2 from J, leaving 6 bases between them. The CDR3 extends over 15 amino acids. The V gene's germline CDR1 is SEHNR and CDR2 FQNEAQ (reference sequence). CDR3 loop: CASSLDGTGANVLTF. DNA of the CDR3: TGTGCCAGCAGCTTAGACGGAACTGGGGCCAACGTCCTGACTTTC.